The T cell receptor beta chain under discussion was sequenced for a study of cytomegalovirus exposure and HLA in healthy donors. As for the study in general: Drawn from HLA-typed donors, tens of millions of unique TCRs were held in an early data release.

The PCR contained 60 Vbeta and 13 Jbeta primers. Repertoires were generated with immunoSEQ multiplex PCR, while TCRdb's copy carries only in-frame clones and drops some. Found here are 210,000 or so clones, just over 75% of them singletons; the top ten hold 2.7%. The TCR sequence derives from an older woman in good health and CMV-seropositive. What was sequenced was PBMCs.

The CDR3 sequence: CASSLQGGSGNTIYF. As DNA, the CDR3 is TGTGCCAGCAGCTTACAGGGAGGCTCTGGAAACACCATATATTTT. The chain links TRBV11-3 to TRBJ1-3; a weak D match, TRBD1 (5 bases). There are 15 residues in the CDR3. V gave up 2 bases and J gave up 0 bases, with 8 bases separating them. The germline gives CDR1 SGHNT, CDR2 YENEEA.